This T cell receptor beta chain was recorded in a study of blood T cell repertoires in COVID-19. Study-wide context: COVID-19 samples from acute and convalescent phases originated in the United States, Italy and Spain. T cells, B-cell-depleted T cells, or PBMCs supplied cDNA or gDNA.

The repertoire was sequenced with immunoSEQ multiplex PCR; TCRdb's copy has only in-frame clones and lacks some. Of a few hundred thousand clones listed, around nine tenths were seen once; the top ten hold about 3%. There are 15 residues in the CDR3. The V gene lost 0 bases and the J gene lost 3 bases, with 11 bases spanning the gap. Looked up from germline, CDR1 is GTSNPN and CDR2 is SVGIG (reference sequence). This TCR was sampled from a human donor in a cohort sampled during active COVID-19. The chain is built from TRBV30 and TRBJ2-2; maybe TRBD2 (5 bases). Sequenced: peripheral blood. The CDR3 protein is CAWSVIRTDTGELFF. In DNA form, the CDR3 reads TGTGCCTGGAGTGTAATCCGGACTGACACCGGGGAGCTGTTTTTT. Variable domain in full (rest from reference TRBV30 and TRBJ2-2): SQTIHQWPATLVQPVGSPLSLECTVEGTSNPNLYWYRQAAGRGLQLLFYSVGIGQISSEVPQNLSASRPQDRQFILSSKKLLLSDSGFYLCAWSVIRTDTGELFFGEGSRLTVL.